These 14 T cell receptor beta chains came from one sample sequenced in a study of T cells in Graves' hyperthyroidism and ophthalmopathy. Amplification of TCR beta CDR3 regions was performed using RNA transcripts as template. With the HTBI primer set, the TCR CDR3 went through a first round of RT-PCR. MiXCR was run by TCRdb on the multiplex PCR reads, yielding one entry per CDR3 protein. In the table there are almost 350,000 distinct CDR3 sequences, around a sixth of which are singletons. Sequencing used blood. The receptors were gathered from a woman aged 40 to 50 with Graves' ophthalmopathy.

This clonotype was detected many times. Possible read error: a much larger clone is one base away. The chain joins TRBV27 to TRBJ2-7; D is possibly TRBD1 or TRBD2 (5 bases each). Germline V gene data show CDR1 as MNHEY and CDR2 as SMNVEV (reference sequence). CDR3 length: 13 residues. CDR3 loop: CASSLSWGNEQCF. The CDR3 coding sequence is TGTGCCAGCAGTTTATCGTGGGGGAACGAGCAGTGCTTC.

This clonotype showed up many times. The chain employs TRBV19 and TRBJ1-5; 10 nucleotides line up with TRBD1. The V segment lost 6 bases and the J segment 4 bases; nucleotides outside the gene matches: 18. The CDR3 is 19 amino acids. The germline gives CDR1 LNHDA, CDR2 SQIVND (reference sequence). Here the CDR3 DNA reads TGTGCCAGTAGCTTACCCTCCGGGACAGGGGTAGGTCGGAATCAGCCCCAGCATTTT. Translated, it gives CASSLPSGTGVGRNQPQHF.

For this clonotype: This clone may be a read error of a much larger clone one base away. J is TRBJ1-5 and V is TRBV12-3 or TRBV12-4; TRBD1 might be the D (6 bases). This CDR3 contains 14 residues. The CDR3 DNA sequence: TGTGCCAGCCGACCTGCGGGGGGCAGGTGGCCCCGGCATTTT. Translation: CASRPAGGRWPRHF.

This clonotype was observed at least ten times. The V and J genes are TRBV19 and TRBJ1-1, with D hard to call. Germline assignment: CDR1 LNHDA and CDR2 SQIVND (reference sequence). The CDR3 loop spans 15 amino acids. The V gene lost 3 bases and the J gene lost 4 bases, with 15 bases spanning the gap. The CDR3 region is CASSIGAGLSTEAFF. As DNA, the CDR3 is TGTGCCAGTAGTATTGGTGCAGGATTGAGCACTGAAGCTTTCTTT.

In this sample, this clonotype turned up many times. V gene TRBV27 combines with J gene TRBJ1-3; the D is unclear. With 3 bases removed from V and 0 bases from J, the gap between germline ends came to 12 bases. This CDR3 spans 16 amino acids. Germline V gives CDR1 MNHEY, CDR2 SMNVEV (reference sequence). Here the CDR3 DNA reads TGTGCCAGCAGTTTGAAGGGTGGAAGCTCTGGAAACACCATATATTTT. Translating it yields CASSLKGGSSGNTIYF.

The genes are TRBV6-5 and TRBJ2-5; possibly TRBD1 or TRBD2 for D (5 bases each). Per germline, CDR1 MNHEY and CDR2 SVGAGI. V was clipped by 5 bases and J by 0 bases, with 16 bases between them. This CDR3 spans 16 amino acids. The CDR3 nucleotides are TGTGCCAGCAGTCACGGGGACGGGATGTACCAAGAGACCCAGTACTTC. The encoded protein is CASSHGDGMYQETQYF.

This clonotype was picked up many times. The CDR3 is CASSLVQENTGELFF. Here the CDR3 DNA reads TGTGCCAGCAGCTTAGTACAGGAGAACACCGGGGAGCTGTTTTTT. The V call is TRBV7-2, the J call TRBJ2-2, with D possibly matching TRBD1 (5 bases). Germline assignment: CDR1 SGHTA and CDR2 FQGNSA. The germline V and J ends were trimmed by 1 base and 1 base, with 7 bases remaining between them. The CDR3 is 15 residues long.

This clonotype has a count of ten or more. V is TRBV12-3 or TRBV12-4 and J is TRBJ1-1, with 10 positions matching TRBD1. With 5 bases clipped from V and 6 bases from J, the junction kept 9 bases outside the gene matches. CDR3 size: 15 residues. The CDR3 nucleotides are TGTGCCAGCAGTACCCACCGGGACAGGGGAGCTGAAGCTTTCTTT. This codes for CASSTHRDRGAEAFF.

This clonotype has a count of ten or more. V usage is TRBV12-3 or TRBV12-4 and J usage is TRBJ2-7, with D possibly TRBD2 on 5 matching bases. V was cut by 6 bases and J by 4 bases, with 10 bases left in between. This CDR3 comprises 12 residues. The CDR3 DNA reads TGTGCCAGCAGAGATAAGCGGTACGAGCAGTACTTC. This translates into CASRDKRYEQYF.

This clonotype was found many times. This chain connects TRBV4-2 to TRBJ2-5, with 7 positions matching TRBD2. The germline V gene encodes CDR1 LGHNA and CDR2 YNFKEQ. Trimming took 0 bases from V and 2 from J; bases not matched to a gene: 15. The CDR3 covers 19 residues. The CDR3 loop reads CASSQESGGSEGAQETQYF. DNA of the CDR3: TGTGCCAGCAGCCAAGAGTCCGGCGGGAGTGAGGGTGCACAAGAGACCCAGTACTTC.

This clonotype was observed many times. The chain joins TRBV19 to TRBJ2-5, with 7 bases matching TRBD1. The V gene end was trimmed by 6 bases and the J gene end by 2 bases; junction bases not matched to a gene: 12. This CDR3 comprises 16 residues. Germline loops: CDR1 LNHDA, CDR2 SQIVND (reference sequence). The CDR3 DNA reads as TGTGCCAGTAGAAGGGGGCGAGCGGCAACGCAAGAGACCCAGTACTTC. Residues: CASRRGRAATQETQYF.

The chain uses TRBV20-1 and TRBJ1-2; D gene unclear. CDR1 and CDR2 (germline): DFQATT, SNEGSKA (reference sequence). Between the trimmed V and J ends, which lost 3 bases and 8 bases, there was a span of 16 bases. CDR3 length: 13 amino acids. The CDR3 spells CSASEGRVRGYTF. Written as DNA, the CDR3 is TGCAGTGCTAGCGAAGGGAGGGTGAGGGGCTACACCTTC.

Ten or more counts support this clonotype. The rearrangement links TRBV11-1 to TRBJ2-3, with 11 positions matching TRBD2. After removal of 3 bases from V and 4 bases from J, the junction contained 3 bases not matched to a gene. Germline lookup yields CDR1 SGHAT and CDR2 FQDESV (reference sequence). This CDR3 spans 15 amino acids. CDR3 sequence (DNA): TGTGCCAGCAGCTTCCTAGCGGGAGGCGCAGATACGCAGTATTTT. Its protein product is CASSFLAGGADTQYF. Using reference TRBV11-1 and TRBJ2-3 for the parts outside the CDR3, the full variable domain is EAEVAQSPRYKITEKSQAVAFWCDPISGHATLYWYRQILGQGPELLVQFQDESVVDDSQLPKDRFSAERLKGVDSTLKIQPAELGDSAMYLCASSFLAGGADTQYFGPGTRLTVL.

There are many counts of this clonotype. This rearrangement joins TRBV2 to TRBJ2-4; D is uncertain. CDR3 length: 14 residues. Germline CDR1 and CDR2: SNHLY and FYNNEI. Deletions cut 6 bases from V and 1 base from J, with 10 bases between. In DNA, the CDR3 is TGTGCCAGCAGCGCAGACTTTGCCAAAAACATTCAGTACTTC. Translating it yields CASSADFAKNIQYF.